Below are 2 T cell receptor beta chains sequenced from a single sample in a study of vaccination effects on CD4 cells after COVID-19. These TCRs' antigens remain unknown. Only in-frame clones appear in the TCRdb table, and some are missing; sequencing was by immunoSEQ multiplex PCR. The sample comprises about 45,000 clones, roughly 79% of which are singletons, and 10% to 13% rests with the top ten. ViraFEST assay sequencing came after antigen-specific CD4+ T cells were expanded with viral peptide pools. It was after around 10 days of culture that CD4+ T cells were isolated. Vaccinated recipients, who were negative for nucleocapsid antibodies, had no history of SARS-CoV-2 infection. The sample was CD4+ T cells from PBMCs cultured with SARS-CoV-2 spike peptides, taken before COVID-19 vaccination. The receptors originated from a human donor who received a COVID-19 vaccine.

This sequence joins TRBV18 and TRBJ2-1, with 9 bases matching TRBD1. CDR1 is KGHSH, CDR2 LQKENI, per germline. Germline trimming cut 4 bases from V and 3 bases from J; bases unmatched to any gene: 10. The CDR3 spans 17 residues. The CDR3 is CASSLHTGTGSYNEQFF. Written as DNA, the CDR3 is TGTGCCAGCTCACTACATACCGGGACAGGGAGCTACAATGAGCAGTTCTTC.

This sequence joins TRBV24-1 and TRBJ2-1; D not resolved. Deletions cut 7 bases from V and 5 bases from J, with 11 bases between. Germline V gene data show CDR1 as KGHDR and CDR2 as SFDVKD. The CDR3 consists of 13 residues. For the CDR3, the DNA is TGTGCCACCAGCCGTGGCGGACACAATGAGCAGTTCTTC. Translation: CATSRGGHNEQFF.